A single sample gave rise to the 6 T cell receptor beta chains below, sequenced in a study of neoadjuvant anti-PD-1 for oral cavity cancer. The method was immunoSEQ multiplex PCR; TCRdb's version includes in-frame clones alone and lacks a portion of them. The sample has approximately 68,000 clones; 86% are singletons. Specified time point: after neoadjuvant nivolumab, at surgical resection. Sequenced material: PBMCs, taken after nivolumab (anti-PD-1) treatment. The source is a person aged 40 to 85 with oral cavity squamous cell carcinoma.

CDR3 DNA sequence: TGTGCCAGCAGCGTAGTCGCCGGGGGCTACACCTTC. This encodes CASSVVAGGYTF. The chain links TRBV9 to TRBJ1-2; D call uncertain. The CDR3 covers 12 residues. CDR1 and CDR2 from the germline V gene are SGDLS and YYNGEE. V lost 0 bases and J lost 8, with 8 bases in between.

The rearrangement joins TRBV12-5 to TRBJ1-1; 7 nucleotides agree with TRBD1. Trimming cost V 1 base and J 5 bases; bases outside gene matches: 4. Germline CDR1 LGHNT, CDR2 FRNRAP. This CDR3 comprises 14 residues. The CDR3 spells CASGLGQGSTEAFF. CDR3 coding DNA: TGTGCTAGTGGTTTGGGACAGGGAAGTACTGAAGCTTTCTTT.

This sequence joins TRBV4-1 and TRBJ2-5, with a tentative D call TRBD2 (6 bases). Germline CDR1 and CDR2: MGHRA and YSYEKL. The CDR3 covers 14 residues. V was shortened by 3 bases and J by 0 bases, with 8 bases between the two germline ends. In DNA, the CDR3 is TGCGCCAGCAGCCAGCGCGGGAACCAAGAGACCCAGTACTTC. Protein sequence: CASSQRGNQETQYF.

This chain connects TRBV6-6 to TRBJ1-4, with a tentative D call TRBD1 (5 bases). V was trimmed by 6 bases and J by 2 bases, leaving 10 bases between them. CDR3 length: 14 residues. CDR1 and CDR2 from the germline V gene are MNHNY and SVGAGI (reference sequence). The CDR3 protein is CASRATATNEKLFF. In DNA form, the CDR3 reads TGTGCCAGCAGAGCGACAGCGACTAATGAAAAACTGTTTTTT.

This chain links TRBV5-1 with TRBJ2-6; 8 bases line up with TRBD1. The CDR3 is 15 residues long. In germline, CDR1 is SGHRS, CDR2 YFSETQ. Germline trimming cut 4 bases from V and 2 bases from J; bases unmatched to any gene: 2. The DNA for the CDR3 is TGCGCCAGCAGCCCACAGGGGGCTGGGGCCAACGTCCTGACTTTC. It yields the protein CASSPQGAGANVLTF.

In its sample, this clone was seen once. The gene calls are TRBV7-8 and TRBJ1-4, with D unclear. The V gene's germline CDR1 is SGHVS and CDR2 FQNEAQ. V lost 1 base and J lost 4, with 13 bases in between. This CDR3 region has 16 residues. The CDR3 here is CASSLEGVGLNEKLFF. CDR3 in DNA: TGTGCCAGCAGCTTAGAGGGAGTTGGGCTTAATGAAAAACTGTTTTTT.